A single sample gave rise to the 16 T cell receptor beta chains below, sequenced in a study of T cell responses to AZD1222 COVID-19 vaccine. Assay: immunoSEQ multiplex PCR; the TCRdb copy retains only in-frame clones and omits some. The sample has about 140,000 clones; around 92% are singletons. This specimen was peripheral blood, taken on day 0 of AZD1222 vaccination. These receptors originate from an adult in good health.

This chain joins TRBV7-2 and TRBJ2-5; 8 nucleotides agree with TRBD2. Trimming removed 2 bases from V and 5 bases from J; junction bases left unmatched: 7. The CDR3 is 15 residues long. Germline V gives CDR1 SGHTA, CDR2 FQGNSA. As DNA, the CDR3 is TGTGCCAGCAGCTTAAACCCGGGGGGGGGCGAGACCCAGTACTTC. Its translation is CASSLNPGGGETQYF.

This sequence joins TRBV3-1 (or the pseudogene TRBV3-2) and TRBJ2-5; no clear D gene. Germline V gene sequence: CDR1 LGHDT, CDR2 YNNKEL (reference sequence). Trimming shortened V by 4 bases and J by 4 bases, and 13 bases separated the two germline ends. There are 14 residues in the CDR3. CDR3 sequence reads: CASSPAQTRETQYF. As DNA, the CDR3 is TGTGCCAGCAGCCCGGCCCAGACCAGAGAGACCCAGTACTTC.

This rearrangement joins TRBV7-8 to TRBJ2-7, with a tentative D call TRBD1 (6 bases). Germline V gene sequence: CDR1 SGHVS, CDR2 FQNEAQ. V was trimmed by 1 base and J by 1 base, leaving 11 bases between them. The CDR3 length is 15 residues. Here the CDR3 reads CASSLVQGTSYEQYF. CDR3 nucleotide sequence: TGTGCCAGCAGCTTAGTGCAGGGGACGTCCTACGAGCAGTACTTC.

This chain joins TRBV28 and TRBJ1-5, with unresolved D. The CDR3 runs to 19 residues. V lost 1 base to trimming and J lost 7 bases, with 26 bases between them. Looked up from germline, CDR1 is MDHEN and CDR2 is SYDVKM. DNA for the CDR3: TGTGCCAGCAGTTTATCCAAGAATACGTTCGCCTGGCTGGTGCAGCCCCAGCATTTT. Protein sequence: CASSLSKNTFAWLVQPQHF.

CDR3: CASSYSGTGVVEQYF. The CDR3 coding sequence is TGTGCCAGCAGTTACTCGGGGACAGGGGTTGTCGAGCAGTACTTC. This sequence joins TRBV6-5 and TRBJ2-7; 10 positions agree with TRBD1. With 0 bases clipped from V and 6 bases from J, the junction kept 5 bases outside the gene matches. Germline-derived CDR1 and CDR2 are MNHEY and SVGAGI. The length of the CDR3 is 15 residues.

V is TRBV5-5 and J is TRBJ1-1, with D possibly matching TRBD1 (6 bases). Trimming removed 1 base from V and 0 bases from J, with 10 bases in between. CDR1 and CDR2 from the germline V gene are SGHKS and YYEKEE (reference sequence). This CDR3 contains 15 residues. The CDR3 sequence: CASSLLGTLNTEAFF. The DNA of the CDR3 is TGTGCCAGCAGCTTGTTAGGGACACTGAACACTGAAGCTTTCTTT.

The rearrangement joins TRBV6-1 to TRBJ2-7, with 8 nucleotides matching TRBD2. J was trimmed by 5 bases and V by 2 bases; bases with no gene match: 14. The CDR3 totals 17 residues. Germline-derived CDR1 and CDR2 are MNHNS and SASEGT. CDR3 DNA sequence: TGTGCCAGCAGTGAACCCCCTTGGTCCGGGAGGGCCCACGAGCAGTACTTC. This gives the protein CASSEPPWSGRAHEQYF.

The chain couples TRBV6-5 to TRBJ1-1; D is unresolved. V shed 6 bases and J shed 3 bases, with 14 bases lying between them. The CDR3 is 14 amino acids. The germline V gene encodes CDR1 MNHEY and CDR2 SVGAGI. CDR3 sequence: CASRAGPRDTEAFF. The DNA of the CDR3 is TGTGCCAGCAGGGCCGGACCTAGGGACACTGAAGCTTTCTTT.

The chain employs TRBV3-1 (or the pseudogene TRBV3-2) and TRBJ1-2; 7 bases are a match to TRBD1. The germline V gene encodes CDR1 LGHDT and CDR2 YNNKEL (reference sequence). CDR3 length equals 14 residues. The V and J ends lost 1 base and 8 bases, in that order; junction bases with no gene match: 7. CDR3 residues: CASSQGTYRGGYTF. For the CDR3, the DNA is TGTGCCAGCAGCCAAGGAACGTACAGGGGCGGCTACACCTTC.

V gene TRBV6-1 combines with J gene TRBJ2-3; possible D gene TRBD2, 5 bases. Trimming removed 1 base from V and 4 bases from J, with 15 bases in between. The V gene's germline CDR1 is MNHNS and CDR2 SASEGT. The CDR3 runs to 16 residues. The CDR3 DNA reads as TGTGCCAGCAGTGAAGTGCCGGGGAGTATGGCAGATACGCAGTATTTT. Translation gives CASSEVPGSMADTQYF.

This chain connects TRBV7-2 to TRBJ1-1; D not resolved. This CDR3 is built from 16 residues. From germline, CDR1 is SGHTA and CDR2 FQGNSA. V was cut by 1 base and J by 0 bases, with 12 bases left in between. For the CDR3, the DNA is TGTGCCAGCAGCTTAGATCCCGGCACAATGAACACTGAAGCTTTCTTT. Encoded protein: CASSLDPGTMNTEAFF.

V is TRBV27 and J is TRBJ2-7; 7 bases map to TRBD1. V shed 7 bases and J 2 bases; nucleotides not matched to a gene: 11. There are 15 residues in the CDR3. Per the germline V gene, CDR1 is MNHEY and CDR2 is SMNVEV (reference sequence). The CDR3 DNA is TGTGCCAGCACCCCTGGCCCGGGACAGACCTACGAGCAGTACTTC. Encoded protein: CASTPGPGQTYEQYF.

J is TRBJ1-3 and V is TRBV11-2; no clear D. CDR3 length: 14 amino acids. The germline V gene has CDR1 SGHAT and CDR2 FQNNGV. V dropped 5 bases and J dropped 9 bases, with 17 bases sitting between them. This chain's CDR3 is CASSLTSEGPTIYF. Here the CDR3 DNA reads TGTGCCAGCAGCCTGACTTCAGAGGGTCCCACCATATATTTT.

V and J are TRBV3-1 (or the pseudogene TRBV3-2) and TRBJ1-1; no firm D call. Germline V gives CDR1 LGHDT, CDR2 YNNKEL (reference sequence). This CDR3 has 14 residues. V was trimmed by 5 bases and J by 2 bases, leaving 12 bases between them. CDR3 sequence reads: CASSTRAGNTEAFF. The CDR3 DNA is TGTGCCAGCAGCACCCGGGCTGGTAACACTGAAGCTTTCTTT.

The J gene is TRBJ2-7, the V gene TRBV5-1, with D possibly TRBD1 on 5 matching bases. Trimming took off 0 bases at V and 7 bases at J, with 17 bases between the two ends. Germline V lookup: CDR1 SGHRS, CDR2 YFSETQ. The CDR3 is 15 residues long. The CDR3 protein is CASSLGLRDRSEQYF. CDR3 sequence (DNA): TGCGCCAGCAGCTTGGGCCTCAGAGACAGAAGTGAGCAGTACTTC.

V usage is TRBV10-3 and J usage is TRBJ1-6; 10 bases align to TRBD1. The V segment lost 6 bases and the J segment 10 bases; nucleotides outside the gene matches: 3. Germline V CDR1 and CDR2: ENHRY, SYGVKD. The CDR3 runs to 13 residues. The CDR3 region has the DNA TGTGCCATCAGCGGACAGGGGGAATCACCCCTCCACTTT. Residues: CAISGQGESPLHF.